What follows are 21 T cell receptor beta chains derived from one specimen sequenced in a study of post-analysis software for immune sequencing data. Study-wide points: Elevated frequency relative to controls characterized several TRBV segments in patients, TRBV5-6, TRBV5-1 and TRBV20-1 among them.

These receptors' antigens are unknown. Every TCR beta cDNA library bore unique molecular identifiers. A single record per CDR3 protein comes from TCRdb applying MiXCR to the PCR reads. Of 650,000 to 850,000 distinct CDR3 sequences listed, 53% are singletons. Specimen: blood. These receptor sequences come from a girl between 5 and 17 years old with multiple sclerosis.

The chain joins TRBV4-2 to TRBJ2-1; D possibly corresponds to TRBD2 (6 bases). The V and J ends lost 6 bases and 5 bases respectively, with 23 bases between them. The CDR3 sequence is 17 residues long. The germline V gene has CDR1 LGHNA and CDR2 YNFKEQ. The CDR3 spells CASSQLTISGVNNEQFF. The DNA for the CDR3 is TGTGCCAGCAGTCAACTAACCATTAGCGGAGTCAACAATGAGCAGTTCTTC.

The chain couples TRBV2 to TRBJ2-1; D gene unclear. CDR3 length: 13 residues. CDR1 SNHLY and CDR2 FYNNEI come from the germline V gene. The ends were cut back, 11 bases at V and 4 bases at J, with 15 bases in the middle. The CDR3 DNA sequence: TGTGCCGCCGAAGACCTTTGGTACAATGAGCAGTTCTTC. It yields the protein CAAEDLWYNEQFF.

This clonotype was observed a few times. The V gene is TRBV20-1, the J gene TRBJ2-5, with 7 bases that match TRBD1. Trimming cost V 6 bases and J 3 bases; bases outside gene matches: 7. Germline CDR1 reads DFQATT; CDR2 reads SNEGSKA (reference sequence). The CDR3 is 13 residues long. The CDR3 DNA is TGCAGTGCCTCCCCGGGACAGAAAGAGACCCAGTACTTC. Residues: CSASPGQKETQYF.

CDR3: CASSLSGVGANTEAFF. In nucleotides, the CDR3 is TGTGCCAGCAGTTTATCGGGTGTTGGGGCAAACACTGAAGCTTTCTTT. The chain combines TRBV27 with TRBJ1-1, with D maybe TRBD1 (5 bases). The germline V gene encodes CDR1 MNHEY and CDR2 SMNVEV (reference sequence). The CDR3 runs to 16 residues. The germline V and J ends were trimmed by 0 bases and 2 bases, with 13 bases remaining between them.

The table lists this clonotype with a few counts. The chain employs TRBV20-1 and TRBJ2-5, with 10 bases matching TRBD1. Germline CDR1 reads DFQATT; CDR2 reads SNEGSKA (reference sequence). This CDR3 spans 13 amino acids. V trimming: 5 bases; J trimming: 11 bases; junction bases outside the gene matches: 11. This CDR3 reads CSAHWWDRGEQYF. The CDR3, as DNA: TGCAGTGCTCACTGGTGGGACAGGGGTGAGCAGTACTTC.

Note on this clonotype: The junction departs from the called germline gene at one end, perhaps through a read error. The V gene is TRBV12-3 or TRBV12-4, the J gene TRBJ2-1; TRBD2 is a possible D gene (6 bases). The CDR3 runs 15 residues. The CDR3 DNA sequence: TGTACCAGCAACGTAGAAAGTGGGGGGTACAATGAGCAGTTCTTC. This translates into CTSNVESGGYNEQFF.

The chain carries TRBV19 and TRBJ2-6, with D possibly TRBD1 on 5 matching bases. This CDR3 region has 16 residues. The germline CDR1 and CDR2 sequences are LNHDA and SQIVND (reference sequence). V was clipped by 1 base and J by 2 bases, with 9 bases between them. This CDR3 is CASSIVLGAGANVLTF. The CDR3 DNA reads as TGTGCCAGTAGTATAGTATTAGGGGCTGGGGCCAACGTCCTGACTTTC.

The chain recombines TRBV30 with TRBJ2-4; D might be TRBD1 (5 bases). The DNA end is more similar to TRBJ2-5, so the J call may be wrong. The germline CDR1 and CDR2 sequences are GTSNPN and SVGIG (reference sequence). CDR3 length equals 13 residues. Here the CDR3 reads CAWSGTRMQTQYF. CDR3 in DNA: TGTGCCTGGAGTGGGACAAGAATGCAGACCCAGTACTTC.

As regards this clonotype: An end of the junction differs from the germline gene, which may be a read error. The CDR3, as DNA: TGTGCCAGCAGTCAAGCCGAGGGGGGCGCCAACTATGGCTACACCTTC. This translates into CASSQAEGGANYGYTF. The chain recombines TRBV4-2 with TRBJ1-2; D might be TRBD1 (6 bases). Germline V gene lookup returns CDR1 LGHNA and CDR2 YNFKEQ. The CDR3 covers 16 residues.

Points on this clonotype: A much larger clone differs from this one at a single base, so this may be a read error. The chain joins TRBV4-1 to TRBJ2-1; 11 nucleotides line up with TRBD2. Germline V gene lookup returns CDR1 MGHRA and CDR2 YSYEKL. V lost 2 bases and J lost 6; bases outside the gene matches: 9. The CDR3 contains 17 residues. The CDR3 spells CASSQSIRLAGRNEQFF. CDR3 nucleotide sequence: TGCGCCAGCAGCCAATCAATTCGACTAGCGGGGCGCAATGAGCAGTTCTTC.

The chain recombines TRBV29-1 with TRBJ1-3; no clear D. This CDR3 is 13 amino acids long. Germline values: CDR1 SQVTM, CDR2 ANQGSEA. Trimming took off 2 bases at V and 0 bases at J, with 5 bases between the two ends. The CDR3 DNA is TGCAGCGTTGAAAGGAGCTCTGGAAACACCATATATTTT. It is translated as CSVERSSGNTIYF.

The CDR3 nucleotides read TGTGCACTTCCTCGGCGGACTAGCGGACTGGGAGCTGGAGATACGCAGTATTTT. Its translation is CALPRRTSGLGAGDTQYF. V usage is TRBV3-1 and J usage is TRBJ2-3, with 10 positions matching TRBD2. CDR1 and CDR2 from the germline V gene are LGHDT and YNNKEL (reference sequence). The CDR3 totals 18 residues.

The gene calls are TRBV7-9 and TRBJ1-1; no clear D gene. The CDR3 covers 15 residues. Germline V gives CDR1 SEHNR, CDR2 FQNEAQ (reference sequence). The V end lost 1 base, the J end lost 4 bases, and 13 bases lay between the germline ends. This chain's CDR3 is CASSLGRSPGTEAFF. In DNA, the CDR3 is TGTGCCAGCAGCTTAGGGAGGTCTCCGGGCACTGAAGCTTTCTTT.

The V and J genes are TRBV12-3 or TRBV12-4 and TRBJ2-1; 9 bases fit TRBD2. This CDR3 has 13 amino acids. Trimming cost V 7 bases and J 11 bases; bases outside gene matches: 9. As DNA, the CDR3 is TGTGCCAGCAAACCACGGACTAGCGCCAAGCAGTTCTTC. This codes for CASKPRTSAKQFF.

This chain uses TRBV5-1 with TRBJ2-1, with a weak D call TRBD2 (6 bases). This CDR3 has 16 amino acids. Germline assignment: CDR1 SGHRS and CDR2 YFSETQ. The V gene lost 0 bases and the J gene lost 4 bases, with 14 bases spanning the gap. CDR3 nucleotide sequence: TGCGCCAGCAGCTTGGCGTTTAGCGGAACGTACAATGAGCAGTTCTTC. It translates to CASSLAFSGTYNEQFF.

The chain carries TRBV7-6 and TRBJ1-6; D not resolved. In germline, CDR1 is SGHVS, CDR2 FNYEAQ. This CDR3 is built from 19 residues. V shed 2 bases and J shed 7 bases, with 24 bases lying between them. CDR3 nucleotide sequence: TGTGCCAGCAGCTTAAACAGCCACATGCCGGATTCGCAAAATTCACCCCTCCACTTT. Its translation: CASSLNSHMPDSQNSPLHF.

This rearrangement joins TRBV20-1 to TRBJ2-1; 10 bases match TRBD1. This CDR3 comprises 18 residues. J lost 1 base, V lost 0 bases, and 9 bases had no gene match. Looked up from germline, CDR1 is DFQATT and CDR2 is SNEGSKA (reference sequence). The CDR3 coding sequence is TGCAGTGCTAGAGACGGGGACAGGGGCCCGCATTCCTACAATGAGCAGTTCTTC. Protein: CSARDGDRGPHSYNEQFF.

This clonotype was found once. In DNA form, the CDR3 reads TGCGCCAGCAGCCAAAGTTCGCGAGGTACGCAGTATTTT. It encodes CASSQSSRGTQYF. The chain uses TRBV4-1 and TRBJ2-3; no reliable D call. Trimming left V 2 bases short and J 8 bases short, with 11 bases between. The CDR3 covers 13 residues. CDR1 and CDR2 from the germline V gene are MGHRA and YSYEKL.

Here the CDR3 reads CSASSGTRGYEQYF. CDR3 coding DNA: TGCAGTGCTAGCTCAGGGACTAGGGGCTACGAGCAGTACTTC. The rearrangement uses TRBV20-1 and TRBJ2-7, with TRBD2 identical over 8 bases. Trimming cost V 3 bases and J 3 bases; bases outside gene matches: 7. The germline V gene has CDR1 DFQATT and CDR2 SNEGSKA (reference sequence). The CDR3 length is 14 residues.

This clonotype was observed a handful of times. The genes are TRBV5-1 and TRBJ2-5; unclear D gene. Germline V gives CDR1 SGHRS, CDR2 YFSETQ. The CDR3 runs to 15 residues. V dropped 0 bases and J dropped 5 bases, with 14 bases sitting between them. The CDR3 loop is CASSLGRSKEETQYF. The CDR3 region has the DNA TGCGCCAGCAGCTTGGGCCGGTCCAAGGAGGAGACCCAGTACTTC.

This sequence joins TRBV5-1 and TRBJ2-5; D tentatively reads TRBD1 or TRBD2 (6 bases each). There are 13 residues in the CDR3. Germline CDR1 reads SGHRS; CDR2 reads YFSETQ. Trimming left V 2 bases short and J 11 bases short, with 16 bases between. CDR3 bases: TGCGCCAGCAGCTTTTATGAGGGGGGTGAGCAGTACTTC. It yields the protein CASSFYEGGEQYF.